This T cell receptor beta chain was identified during a study of response to subunit inactivated influenza vaccine. TCRdb used MiXCR to reprocess the RT-PCR reads, holding one entry per CDR3 protein. This sample has 600,000 to 850,000 distinct CDR3 sequences; approximately 14% occur once, and the top ten carry 7.5% to 9%. This CDR3 is 14 amino acids long. Trimming took 0 bases from V and 9 from J, leaving 15 bases between them. The germline CDR1 and CDR2 sequences are MGHRA and YSYEKL. As concerns this clonotype: Its target is not known.

Overall study results and limits: Authors suggested seasonal influenza vaccinations each recruit few new T cells.

The sample consisted of PBMCs from blood, taken roughly 2 weeks before vaccination. The rearrangement joins TRBV4-1 to TRBJ2-7; a weak D match, TRBD2 (5 bases). This receptor was taken from a man between 45 and 60 years old who received an inactivated influenza vaccine. In nucleotides, the CDR3 is TGCGCCAGCAGCCAAGACGGGGAATACGTATCGCAGTACTTC. Its translation is CASSQDGEYVSQYF.